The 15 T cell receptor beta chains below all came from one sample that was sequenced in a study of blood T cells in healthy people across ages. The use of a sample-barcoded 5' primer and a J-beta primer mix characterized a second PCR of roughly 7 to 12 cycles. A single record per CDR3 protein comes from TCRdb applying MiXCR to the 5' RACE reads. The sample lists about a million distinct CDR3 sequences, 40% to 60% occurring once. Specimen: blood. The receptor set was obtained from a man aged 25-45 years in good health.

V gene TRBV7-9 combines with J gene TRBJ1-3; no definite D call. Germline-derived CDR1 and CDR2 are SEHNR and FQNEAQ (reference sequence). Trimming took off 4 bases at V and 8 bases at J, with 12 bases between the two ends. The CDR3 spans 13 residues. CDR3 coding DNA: TGTGCCAGCAGCTCGGAGCAGCCCCACACCATATATTTT. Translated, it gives CASSSEQPHTIYF.

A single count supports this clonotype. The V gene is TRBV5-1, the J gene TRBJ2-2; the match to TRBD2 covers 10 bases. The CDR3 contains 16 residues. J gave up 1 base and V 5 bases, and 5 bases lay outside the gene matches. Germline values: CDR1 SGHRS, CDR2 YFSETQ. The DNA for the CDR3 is TGCGCCAGCAGATACGGACTAGCGGAGAACACCGGGGAGCTGTTTTTT. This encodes CASRYGLAENTGELFF.

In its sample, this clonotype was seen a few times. The DNA for the CDR3 is TGTGCCAGCAGTTTACAGGGAGGCACACAAGAGACCCAGTACTTC. This translates into CASSLQGGTQETQYF. The rearrangement uses TRBV28 and TRBJ2-5; possible D gene TRBD2, 6 bases. The CDR3 totals 15 residues. The V end lost 2 bases, the J end lost 2 bases, and 12 bases lay between the germline ends. Germline V CDR1 and CDR2: MDHEN, SYDVKM.

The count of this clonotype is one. The chain's CDR3 is CASSDKELESPGDEQYF. CDR3 bases: TGCGCCAGCAGTGATAAGGAACTAGAATCCCCCGGGGACGAGCAGTACTTC. The chain combines TRBV10-2 with TRBJ2-7, with a weak D call TRBD2 (5 bases). This CDR3 is 17 amino acids long. The V end lost 3 bases, the J end lost 5 bases, and 23 bases lay between the germline ends. Germline CDR1 is WSHSY and CDR2 is SAAADI.

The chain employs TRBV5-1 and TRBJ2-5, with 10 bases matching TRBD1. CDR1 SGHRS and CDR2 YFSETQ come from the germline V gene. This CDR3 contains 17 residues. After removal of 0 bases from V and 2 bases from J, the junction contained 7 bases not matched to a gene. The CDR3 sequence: CASSLAWDRGLQETQYF. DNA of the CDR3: TGCGCCAGCAGCTTGGCTTGGGACAGGGGATTACAAGAGACCCAGTACTTC.

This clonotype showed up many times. CDR3 DNA: TGCAGTGCTAGACCCGACTCATATTTCACAGATACGCAGTATTTT. Translating it yields CSARPDSYFTDTQYF. The chain carries TRBV20-1 and TRBJ2-3; no firm D call. The V gene lost 2 bases and the J gene lost 2 bases, with 14 bases spanning the gap. Germline V gene data show CDR1 as DFQATT and CDR2 as SNEGSKA (reference sequence). The CDR3 length is 15 residues.

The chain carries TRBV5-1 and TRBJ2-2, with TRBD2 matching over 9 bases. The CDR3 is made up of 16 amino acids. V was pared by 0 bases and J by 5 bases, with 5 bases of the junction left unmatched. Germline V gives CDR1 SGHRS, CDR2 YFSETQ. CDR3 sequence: CASSLGLAAITGELFF. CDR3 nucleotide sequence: TGCGCCAGCAGCTTGGGACTAGCGGCCATTACCGGGGAGCTGTTTTTT.

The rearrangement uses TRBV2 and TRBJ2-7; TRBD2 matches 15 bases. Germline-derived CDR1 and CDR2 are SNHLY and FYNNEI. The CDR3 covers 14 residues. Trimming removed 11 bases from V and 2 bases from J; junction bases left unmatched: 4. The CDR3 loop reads CAGGTSGRTYEQYF. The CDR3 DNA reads TGTGCCGGTGGGACTAGCGGGAGGACCTACGAGCAGTACTTC.

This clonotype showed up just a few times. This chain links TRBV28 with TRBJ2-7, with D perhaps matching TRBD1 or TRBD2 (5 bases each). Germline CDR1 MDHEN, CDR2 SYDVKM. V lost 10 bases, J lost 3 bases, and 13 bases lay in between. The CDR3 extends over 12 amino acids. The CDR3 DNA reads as TGTGCCACCATCGGGACCAGCTACGAGCAGTACTTC. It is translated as CATIGTSYEQYF. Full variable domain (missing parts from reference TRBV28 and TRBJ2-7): DVKVTQSSRYLVKRTGEKVFLECVQDMDHENMFWYRQDPGLGLRLIYFSYDVKMKEKGDIPEGYSVSREKKERFSLILESASTNQTSMYLCATIGTSYEQYFGPGTRLTVT.

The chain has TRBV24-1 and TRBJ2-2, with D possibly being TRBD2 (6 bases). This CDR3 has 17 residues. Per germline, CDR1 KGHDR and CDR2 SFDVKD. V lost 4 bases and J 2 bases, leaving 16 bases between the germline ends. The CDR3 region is CATSEGGRGGNTGELFF. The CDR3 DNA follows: TGTGCCACCAGTGAAGGTGGAAGGGGAGGCAACACCGGGGAGCTGTTTTTT.

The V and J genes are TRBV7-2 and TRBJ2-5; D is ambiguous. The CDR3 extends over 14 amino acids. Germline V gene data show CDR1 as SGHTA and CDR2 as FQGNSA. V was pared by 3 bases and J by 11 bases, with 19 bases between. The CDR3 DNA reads TGTGCCAGCAGCTTGCGCCCCCACGGCAATGAGCAGTACTTC. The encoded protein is CASSLRPHGNEQYF. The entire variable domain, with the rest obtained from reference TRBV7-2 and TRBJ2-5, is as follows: GAGVSQSPSNKVTEKGKDVELRCDPISGHTALYWYRQSLGQGLEFLIYFQGNSAPDKSGLPSDRFSAERTGGSVSTLTIQRTQQEDSAVYLCASSLRPHGNEQYFGPGTRLLVL.

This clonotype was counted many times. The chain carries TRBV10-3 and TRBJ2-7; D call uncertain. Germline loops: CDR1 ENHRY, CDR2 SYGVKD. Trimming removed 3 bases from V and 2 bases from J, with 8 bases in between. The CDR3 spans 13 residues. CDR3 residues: CAISDDGTYEQYF. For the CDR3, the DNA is TGTGCCATCAGTGATGACGGAACCTACGAGCAGTACTTC.

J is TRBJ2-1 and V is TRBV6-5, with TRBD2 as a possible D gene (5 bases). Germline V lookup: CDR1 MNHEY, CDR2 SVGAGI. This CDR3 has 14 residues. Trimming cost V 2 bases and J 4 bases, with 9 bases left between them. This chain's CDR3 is CASSYAAAYNEQFF. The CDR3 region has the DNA TGTGCCAGCAGTTACGCAGCGGCTTACAATGAGCAGTTCTTC.

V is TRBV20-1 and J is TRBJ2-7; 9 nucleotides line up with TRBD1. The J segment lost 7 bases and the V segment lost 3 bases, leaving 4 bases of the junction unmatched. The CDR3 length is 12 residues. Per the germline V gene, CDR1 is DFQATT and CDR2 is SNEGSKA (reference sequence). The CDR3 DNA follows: TGCAGTGCTAGGGGACAGGGAATGGAGCAGTACTTC. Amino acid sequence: CSARGQGMEQYF.

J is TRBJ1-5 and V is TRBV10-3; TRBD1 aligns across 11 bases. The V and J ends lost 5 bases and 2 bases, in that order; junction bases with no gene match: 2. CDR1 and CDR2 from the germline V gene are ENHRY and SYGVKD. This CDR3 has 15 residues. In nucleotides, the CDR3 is TGTGCCATCAGTTGGACAGGGGGCGGCAATCAGCCCCAGCATTTT. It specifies CAISWTGGGNQPQHF.